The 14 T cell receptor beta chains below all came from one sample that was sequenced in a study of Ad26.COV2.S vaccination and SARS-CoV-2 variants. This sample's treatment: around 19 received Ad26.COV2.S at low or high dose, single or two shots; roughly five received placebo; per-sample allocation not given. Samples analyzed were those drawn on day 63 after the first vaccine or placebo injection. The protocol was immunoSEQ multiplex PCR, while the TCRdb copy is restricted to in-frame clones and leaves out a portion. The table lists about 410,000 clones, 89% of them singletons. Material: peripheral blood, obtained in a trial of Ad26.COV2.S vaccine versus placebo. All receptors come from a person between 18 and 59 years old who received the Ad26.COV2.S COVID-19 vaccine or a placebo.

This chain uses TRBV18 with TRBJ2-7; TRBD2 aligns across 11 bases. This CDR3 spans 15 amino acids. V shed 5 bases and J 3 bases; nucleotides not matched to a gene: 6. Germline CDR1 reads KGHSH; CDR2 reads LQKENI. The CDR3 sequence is CASSSSTSGNYEQYF. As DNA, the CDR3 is TGTGCCAGCTCATCATCGACTAGCGGGAACTACGAGCAGTACTTC.

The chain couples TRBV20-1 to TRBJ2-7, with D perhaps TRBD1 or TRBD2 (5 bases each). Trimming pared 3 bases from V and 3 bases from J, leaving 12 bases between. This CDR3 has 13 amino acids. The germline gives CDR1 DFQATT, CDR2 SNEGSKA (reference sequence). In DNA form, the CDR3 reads TGCAGTGCTAGTCCGGGACCTTACTACGAGCAGTACTTC. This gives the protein CSASPGPYYEQYF.

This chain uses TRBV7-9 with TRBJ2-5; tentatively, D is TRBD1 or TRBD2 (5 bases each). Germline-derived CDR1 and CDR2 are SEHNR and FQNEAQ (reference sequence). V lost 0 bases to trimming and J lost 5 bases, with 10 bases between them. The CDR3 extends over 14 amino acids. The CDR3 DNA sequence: TGTGCCAGCAGCTTAGCGCAGGGAGCGGAGACCCAGTACTTC. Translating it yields CASSLAQGAETQYF.

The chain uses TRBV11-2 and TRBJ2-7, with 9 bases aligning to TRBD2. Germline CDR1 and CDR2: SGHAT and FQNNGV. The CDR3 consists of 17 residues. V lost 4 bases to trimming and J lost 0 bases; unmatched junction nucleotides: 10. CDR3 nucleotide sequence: TGTGCCAGCAGCTGGAGTAGCGGGAGCTCGAGCTCCTACGAGCAGTACTTC. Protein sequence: CASSWSSGSSSSYEQYF.

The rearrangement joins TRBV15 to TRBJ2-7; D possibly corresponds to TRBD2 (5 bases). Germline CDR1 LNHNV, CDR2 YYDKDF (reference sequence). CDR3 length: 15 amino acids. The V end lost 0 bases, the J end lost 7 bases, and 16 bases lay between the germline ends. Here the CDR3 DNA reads TGTGCCACCAGCAGAGATCGTGGCAGGCCGGGGGAGCAGTACTTC. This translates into CATSRDRGRPGEQYF.

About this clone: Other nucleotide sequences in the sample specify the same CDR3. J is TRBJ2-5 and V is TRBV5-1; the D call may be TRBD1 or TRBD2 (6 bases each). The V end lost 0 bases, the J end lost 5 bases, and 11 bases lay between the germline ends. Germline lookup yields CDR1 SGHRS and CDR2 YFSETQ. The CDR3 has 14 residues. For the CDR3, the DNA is TGCGCCAGCAGCTTGGGGGGGGCAGAGGAGACCCAGTACTTC. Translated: CASSLGGAEETQYF.

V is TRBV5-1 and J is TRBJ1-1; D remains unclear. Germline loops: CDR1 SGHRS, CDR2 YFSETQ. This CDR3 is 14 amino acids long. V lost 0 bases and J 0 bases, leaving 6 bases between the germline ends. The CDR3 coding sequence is TGCGCCAGCAGCTTGGATGGATTGAACACTGAAGCTTTCTTT. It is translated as CASSLDGLNTEAFF.

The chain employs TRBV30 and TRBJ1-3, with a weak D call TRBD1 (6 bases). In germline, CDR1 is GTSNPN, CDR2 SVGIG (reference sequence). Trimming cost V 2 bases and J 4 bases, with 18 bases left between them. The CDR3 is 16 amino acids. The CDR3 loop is CAWSRITRGTGNTIYF. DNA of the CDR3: TGTGCCTGGAGTCGGATAACCAGGGGAACAGGAAACACCATATATTTT.

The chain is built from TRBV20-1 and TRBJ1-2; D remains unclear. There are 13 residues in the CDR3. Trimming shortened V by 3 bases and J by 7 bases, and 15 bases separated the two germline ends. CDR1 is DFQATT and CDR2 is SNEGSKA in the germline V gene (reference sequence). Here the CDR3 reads CSASKPGPGGYTF. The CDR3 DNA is TGCAGTGCTAGTAAGCCGGGCCCGGGTGGCTACACCTTC.

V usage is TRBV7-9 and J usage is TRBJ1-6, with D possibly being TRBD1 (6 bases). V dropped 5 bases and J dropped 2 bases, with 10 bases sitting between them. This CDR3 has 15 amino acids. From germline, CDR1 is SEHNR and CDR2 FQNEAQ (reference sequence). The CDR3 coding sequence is TGTGCCAGCAGCGGGGGCCACCCCTATAATTCACCCCTCCACTTT. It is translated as CASSGGHPYNSPLHF.

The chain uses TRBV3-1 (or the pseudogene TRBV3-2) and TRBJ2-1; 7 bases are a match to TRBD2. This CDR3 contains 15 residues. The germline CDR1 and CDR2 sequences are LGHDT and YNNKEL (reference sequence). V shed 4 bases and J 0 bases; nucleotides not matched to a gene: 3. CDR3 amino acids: CASSPRDYSYNEQFF. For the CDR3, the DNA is TGTGCCAGCAGCCCGCGGGACTACTCCTACAATGAGCAGTTCTTC.

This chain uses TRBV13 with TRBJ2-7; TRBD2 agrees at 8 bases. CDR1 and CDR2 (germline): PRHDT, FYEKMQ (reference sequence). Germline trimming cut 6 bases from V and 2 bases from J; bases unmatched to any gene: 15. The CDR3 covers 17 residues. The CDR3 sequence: CASSPRLLGLGAYEQYF. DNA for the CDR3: TGTGCCAGCAGTCCACGCCTGCTGGGACTAGGTGCCTACGAGCAGTACTTC.

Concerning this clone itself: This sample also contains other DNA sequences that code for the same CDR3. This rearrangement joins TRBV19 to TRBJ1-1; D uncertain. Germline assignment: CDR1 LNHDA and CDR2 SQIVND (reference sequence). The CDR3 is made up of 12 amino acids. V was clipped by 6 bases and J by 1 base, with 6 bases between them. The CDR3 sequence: CASRGRNTEAFF. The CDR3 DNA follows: TGTGCCAGTAGGGGGAGGAACACTGAAGCTTTCTTT.

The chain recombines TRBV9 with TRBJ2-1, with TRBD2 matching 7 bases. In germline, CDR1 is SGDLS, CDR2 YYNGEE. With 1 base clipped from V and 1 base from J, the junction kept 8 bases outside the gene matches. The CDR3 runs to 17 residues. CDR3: CASSVSPVGGSYNEQFF. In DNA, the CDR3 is TGTGCCAGCAGCGTAAGTCCCGTGGGAGGGTCCTACAATGAGCAGTTCTTC.